These 13 T cell receptor beta chains came from one sample sequenced in a study of blood T cell repertoires in COVID-19. The repertoire was sequenced with immunoSEQ multiplex PCR; TCRdb's copy has only in-frame clones and lacks some. The sample lists a few hundred thousand clones; over 75% were seen once. Source material: peripheral blood. The receptors here all came from a man aged 50-59 years with acute or convalescent COVID-19.

In its sample, this clone was seen a few times. The chain has TRBV6-5 and TRBJ1-1; D is ambiguous. From germline, CDR1 is MNHEY and CDR2 SVGAGI. V was trimmed by 7 bases and J by 5 bases, leaving 17 bases between them. The CDR3 has 14 amino acids. The CDR3 region is CASNGLGVRTEAFF. The DNA of the CDR3 is TGTGCCAGCAACGGACTGGGAGTCAGGACTGAAGCTTTCTTT.

V and J are TRBV27 and TRBJ1-2; D uncertain. Deletions cut 6 bases from V and 4 bases from J, with 18 bases between. The CDR3 loop spans 15 amino acids. Germline CDR1 is MNHEY and CDR2 is SMNVEV (reference sequence). The CDR3 sequence is CASRPSSSGIYGYTF. DNA for the CDR3: TGTGCCAGCAGGCCATCTTCCAGCGGGATCTATGGCTACACCTTC.

The rearrangement joins TRBV10-1 to TRBJ2-1, with TRBD2 matching over 7 bases. The CDR3 has 16 residues. V lost 2 bases, J lost 5 bases, and 9 bases stayed unmatched. Germline CDR1 and CDR2: WNHNN and SYGVQD (reference sequence). The CDR3 DNA is TGCGCCAGCAGTGAGGACGCACTAGCGATCCACAATGAGCAGTTCTTC. Amino acid sequence: CASSEDALAIHNEQFF.

The V call is TRBV5-1, the J call TRBJ1-2; D is possibly TRBD1 (6 bases). The V gene's germline CDR1 is SGHRS and CDR2 YFSETQ. The CDR3 spans 16 residues. V shed 3 bases and J shed 6 bases, with 21 bases lying between them. Here the CDR3 reads CASSSQIKQGTHGYTF. CDR3 DNA sequence: TGCGCCAGCAGCTCCCAAATTAAACAGGGAACCCATGGCTACACCTTC.

The chain recombines TRBV12-3 or TRBV12-4 with TRBJ1-5; unclear D gene. The CDR3 length is 11 residues. Trimming left V 6 bases short and J 5 bases short, with 5 bases between. The CDR3 bases are TGTGCCAGCAGCCTAGATCAGCCCCAGCATTTT. This encodes CASSLDQPQHF.

The chain couples TRBV3-1 (or the pseudogene TRBV3-2) to TRBJ2-2, with TRBD1 matching over 8 bases. This CDR3 comprises 15 residues. Per the germline V gene, CDR1 is LGHDT and CDR2 is YNNKEL (reference sequence). V gave up 4 bases and J gave up 7 bases; unmatched junction bases: 8. The CDR3 spells CASSPTGDRSGELFF. The DNA of the CDR3 is TGTGCCAGCAGCCCGACAGGGGATCGTAGCGGGGAGCTGTTTTTT.

This clone came up once. The chain joins TRBV7-3 to TRBJ1-6; a weak D match, TRBD1 (6 bases). V dropped 4 bases and J dropped 11 bases, with 15 bases sitting between them. Germline V gene sequence: CDR1 SGHTA, CDR2 FQGTGA. CDR3 size: 14 residues. In DNA, the CDR3 is TGTGCCAGCAGCTCCTGGACAGCTAGGGCACCCCTCCACTTT. It yields the protein CASSSWTARAPLHF.

The V gene is TRBV4-1, the J gene TRBJ1-2, with a tentative D call TRBD1 (5 bases). V was trimmed by 4 bases and J by 1 base, leaving 10 bases between them. Germline V gene lookup returns CDR1 MGHRA and CDR2 YSYEKL. This CDR3 is 14 amino acids long. The CDR3: CASSLSRDNYGYTF. Written as DNA, the CDR3 is TGCGCCAGCAGCCTTTCCAGGGATAACTATGGCTACACCTTC.

V usage is TRBV2 and J usage is TRBJ2-3; 11 positions agree with TRBD2. Germline V gene data show CDR1 as SNHLY and CDR2 as FYNNEI. This CDR3 contains 14 residues. The trim removed 4 bases at V and 4 bases at J, leaving 1 base unmatched. The DNA of the CDR3 is TGTGCCAGCAGTGGACTAGCGGGGCCAGATACGCAGTATTTT. Translating gives CASSGLAGPDTQYF.

This chain uses TRBV9 with TRBJ2-3; 8 bases fit TRBD2. V shed 0 bases and J 1 base; nucleotides not matched to a gene: 7. This CDR3 is 17 amino acids long. The germline CDR1 and CDR2 sequences are SGDLS and YYNGEE. The CDR3 bases are TGTGCCAGCAGCGTAGCCTCGGTCGGGGGGGGCACAGATACGCAGTATTTT. It translates to CASSVASVGGGTDTQYF.

The chain combines TRBV19 with TRBJ1-2; D is perhaps TRBD1 (6 bases). CDR3 size: 16 residues. V gave up 6 bases and J gave up 6 bases, with 23 bases separating them. Germline CDR1 LNHDA, CDR2 SQIVND (reference sequence). Here the CDR3 DNA reads TGTGCCAGTAGCGACTCCCCCCGCAGGGGCATGGATGGCTACACCTTC. Its protein product is CASSDSPRRGMDGYTF.

This chain links TRBV3-1 (or the pseudogene TRBV3-2) with TRBJ1-2; D is undetermined. Germline CDR1 is LGHDT and CDR2 is YNNKEL (reference sequence). This CDR3 is built from 13 residues. The germline V and J ends were trimmed by 3 bases and 7 bases, with 12 bases remaining between them. The CDR3 region is CASSHTGVSGYTF. In DNA form, the CDR3 reads TGTGCCAGCAGCCATACGGGAGTTAGTGGCTACACCTTC.

The V gene is TRBV6-1, the J gene TRBJ2-2; D may be TRBD1 (5 bases). CDR1 and CDR2 (germline): MNHNS, SASEGT. Trimming took 2 bases from V and 9 from J, leaving 7 bases between them. CDR3 size: 12 residues. The DNA for the CDR3 is TGTGCCAGCAGTGAATGGACACGGGAGCTGTTTTTT. The encoded protein is CASSEWTRELFF.